This TCR beta chain derives from a study of T cells in Graves' hyperthyroidism and ophthalmopathy. On the study more broadly: Peripheral blood was collected at initial diagnosis, before any treatment. The study, taken as a whole, reports: Model output signaled ophthalmopathy a median around 6.9 months ahead of onset.

In its sample, this clonotype was seen many times. Its antigen is unknown. The PBMCs studied were ones that came from about 9.9 ml fresh peripheral blood. The CDR3 sequence is 16 residues long. Germline V lookup: CDR1 MNHNS, CDR2 SASEGT. The ends lost 5 bases at V and 6 bases at J; junction bases unmatched: 10. TCR beta CDR3 region amplification was performed from RNA transcripts. HTBI primers were used for first-round RT-PCR of the TCR CDR3. Via MiXCR, TCRdb re-called the multiplex PCR reads, giving one row per CDR3 protein. The sample yields fewer than 450,000 distinct CDR3 sequences, approximately 18% seen once.

This sequence joins TRBV6-1 and TRBJ1-1; 12 nucleotides agree with TRBD1. Sample: blood. This receptor was obtained from a woman aged 30 to 39 with Graves' hyperthyroidism that later progressed to Graves' ophthalmopathy. CDR3 sequence (DNA): TGTGCCAGCAGTCCGTATCCGTGGGACAGGGGGCCTGAAGCTTTCTTT. Translating gives CASSPYPWDRGPEAFF.